The 25 T cell receptor beta chains in this list originate from one sample, sequenced in a study of cytomegalovirus exposure and HLA in healthy donors. Primers included in the PCR were 60 Vbeta and 13 Jbeta primers. Profiling relied on immunoSEQ multiplex PCR, and the TCRdb table lists in-frame clones only, not all of them. The sample shows about 130,000 clones, about four fifths of them seen only once. Specimen: PBMCs. The origin of the receptors is a man between 18 and 29 years old in good health and CMV-seronegative.

The chain combines TRBV5-5 with TRBJ1-2, with 8 positions matching TRBD1. V lost 4 bases and J lost 4; bases outside the gene matches: 3. Germline loops: CDR1 SGHKS, CDR2 YYEKEE (reference sequence). This CDR3 is 13 amino acids long. CDR3 amino acids: CASSPGQGYGYTF. CDR3 DNA sequence: TGTGCCAGCAGCCCAGGACAGGGCTATGGCTACACCTTC.

The rearrangement uses TRBV5-8 and TRBJ2-1; 11 bases line up with TRBD2. From germline, CDR1 is SGHTS and CDR2 YDEGEE. With V trimmed by 4 bases and J by 8 bases, 11 bases remained unmatched. The CDR3 is 16 residues long. The CDR3 spells CASSPSTSGSFDEQFF. The CDR3 DNA is TGTGCCAGCAGCCCTTCTACTAGCGGGAGTTTCGATGAGCAGTTCTTC.

This clone appeared a few times. The V gene is TRBV5-1, the J gene TRBJ1-4; 9 bases map to TRBD1. The ends lost 0 bases at V and 8 bases at J; junction bases unmatched: 5. CDR1 is SGHRS and CDR2 is YFSETQ in the germline V gene. This CDR3 spans 15 amino acids. The CDR3 sequence is CASSLEGQGREKLFF. In DNA, the CDR3 is TGCGCCAGCAGCTTGGAGGGACAGGGTAGAGAAAAACTGTTTTTT.

V is TRBV19 and J is TRBJ1-1; TRBD1 might be the D (6 bases). The germline gives CDR1 LNHDA, CDR2 SQIVND (reference sequence). The CDR3 is 14 amino acids. V shed 3 bases and J shed 6 bases, with 14 bases lying between them. In nucleotides, the CDR3 is TGTGCCAGTAGTATCAGGAACAGGGCGGCTGAAGCTTTCTTT. Amino acids: CASSIRNRAAEAFF. Together with reference TRBV19 and TRBJ1-1, the CDR3 gives the full variable domain: DGGITQSPKYLFRKEGQNVTLSCEQNLNHDAMYWYRQDPGQGLRLIYYSQIVNDFQKGDIAEGYSVSREKKESFPLTVTSAQKNPTAFYLCASSIRNRAAEAFFGQGTRLTVV.

The chain recombines TRBV27 with TRBJ2-2; no firm D call. CDR1 MNHEY and CDR2 SMNVEV come from the germline V gene (reference sequence). This CDR3 has 14 residues. V dropped 0 bases and J dropped 7 bases, with 9 bases sitting between them. The CDR3 loop is CASSLSGYRGELFF. CDR3 nucleotides: TGTGCCAGCAGTTTATCCGGGTACCGCGGGGAGCTGTTTTTT.

This clone was detected a few times. This chain links TRBV5-4 with TRBJ2-5; D remains ambiguous. V was pared by 5 bases and J by 5 bases, with 13 bases between. CDR1 SGHNT and CDR2 YYREEE come from the germline V gene (reference sequence). The CDR3 loop spans 13 amino acids. The CDR3, as DNA: TGTGCCAGCAGAGATACCTCCGGTGAGACCCAGTACTTC. Its translation is CASRDTSGETQYF.

The CDR3 loop reads CASSLADRTGELFF. Written as DNA, the CDR3 is TGTGCCAGCAGCTTAGCCGACAGAACCGGGGAGCTGTTTTTT. The chain has TRBV7-2 and TRBJ2-2; a possible D gene is TRBD1 (5 bases). The CDR3 runs 14 residues. The V gene's germline CDR1 is SGHTA and CDR2 FQGNSA. Trimming stripped 0 bases from V and 5 bases from J, with 7 bases between.

This chain joins TRBV6-5 and TRBJ1-5, with TRBD1 as a possible D gene (5 bases). The CDR3 spans 15 residues. The V gene's germline CDR1 is MNHEY and CDR2 SVGAGI. The V end was cut by 5 bases, the J end by 0 bases, with 11 bases between. CDR3 sequence (DNA): TGTGCCAGCAGTGCACAGGTTAATAGCAATCAGCCCCAGCATTTT. Translating gives CASSAQVNSNQPQHF.

The rearrangement joins TRBV2 to TRBJ1-1, with D tentatively TRBD1 (6 bases). The CDR3 runs to 13 residues. Deletions cut 11 bases from V and 1 base from J, with 14 bases between. From germline, CDR1 is SNHLY and CDR2 FYNNEI. The CDR3 DNA is TGTGCCGGCACGGGGGGCGAGAACACTGAAGCTTTCTTT. This sequence encodes CAGTGGENTEAFF.

V is TRBV28 and J is TRBJ2-1; 9 bases line up with TRBD2. CDR3 length equals 15 residues. V dropped 1 base and J dropped 8; count of bases not matched to a gene: 6. Germline CDR1 MDHEN, CDR2 SYDVKM. The DNA for the CDR3 is TGTGCCAGCAGTTTATATAGCGGGAGTGTCGATGAGCAGTTCTTC. This encodes CASSLYSGSVDEQFF.

V usage is TRBV5-6 and J usage is TRBJ1-2; 7 bases line up with TRBD1. Germline values: CDR1 SGHDT, CDR2 YYEEEE. J gave up 4 bases and V 4 bases, and 7 bases lay outside the gene matches. This CDR3 spans 14 amino acids. The CDR3: CASSHPGQAYGYTF. Written as DNA, the CDR3 is TGTGCCAGCAGCCACCCAGGACAGGCCTATGGCTACACCTTC.

V usage is TRBV5-1 and J usage is TRBJ2-1; 9 bases line up with TRBD2. Germline CDR1 and CDR2: SGHRS and YFSETQ. After removal of 4 bases from V and 15 bases from J, the junction contained 14 bases not matched to a gene. This CDR3 has 14 amino acids. In nucleotides, the CDR3 is TGCGCCAGCAGCCCTGGAGGACTAGCGTCTGTGCGGTTCTTC. Translation gives CASSPGGLASVRFF.

The J gene is TRBJ1-1, the V gene TRBV4-1, with TRBD1 identical over 9 bases. From germline, CDR1 is MGHRA and CDR2 YSYEKL. The trim removed 3 bases at V and 1 base at J, leaving 0 bases unmatched. CDR3 size: 14 residues. CDR3 residues: CASSQDRGNTEAFF. CDR3 DNA: TGCGCCAGCAGCCAGGACAGGGGGAACACTGAAGCTTTCTTT.

This chain connects TRBV21-1 to TRBJ2-1; no check of the table's D call, TRBD2, against the DNA was made. TRBV21-1 corresponds to a pseudogene. CDR3 length: 15 residues. Written as DNA, the CDR3 is TGTGCCAGCAGCAATTCCGGGAGGGCTTACAATGAGCAGTTCTTC. This translates into CASSNSGRAYNEQFF.

This clone was seen only a few times. This rearrangement joins TRBV5-1 to TRBJ1-1, with no clear D. Germline V CDR1 and CDR2: SGHRS, YFSETQ. Trimming shortened V by 7 bases and J by 0 bases, and 7 bases separated the two germline ends. This CDR3 contains 12 residues. The CDR3 DNA reads TGCGCCAGCCGAACAGTGAACACTGAAGCTTTCTTT. Protein: CASRTVNTEAFF.

V is TRBV5-1 and J is TRBJ1-2; the D is unclear. The germline V gene has CDR1 SGHRS and CDR2 YFSETQ. The CDR3 covers 14 residues. The V gene lost 0 bases and the J gene lost 5 bases, with 11 bases spanning the gap. The CDR3 region has the DNA TGCGCCAGCAGCTTGGGACCTCGGGATTATGGCTACACCTTC. It encodes CASSLGPRDYGYTF.

The rearrangement uses TRBV7-2 and TRBJ2-6; no clear D gene. This CDR3 spans 14 amino acids. Trimming took off 1 base at V and 4 bases at J, with 5 bases between the two ends. Per germline, CDR1 SGHTA and CDR2 FQGNSA. The CDR3 DNA reads TGTGCCAGCAGCTTAGGAGCAGGGGCCAACGTCCTGACTTTC. Amino acids: CASSLGAGANVLTF.

The rearrangement joins TRBV10-3 to TRBJ1-5, with D perhaps TRBD1 (5 bases). The CDR3 loop spans 15 amino acids. V shed 2 bases and J shed 4 bases, with 12 bases lying between them. CDR1 is ENHRY, CDR2 SYGVKD, per germline. The CDR3: CAISEGHAINQPQHF. The CDR3 coding sequence is TGTGCCATCAGTGAGGGACACGCGATAAATCAGCCCCAGCATTTT.

The chain recombines TRBV14 with TRBJ1-4, with D unresolved. The CDR3 is 13 amino acids. V was trimmed by 0 bases and J by 14 bases, leaving 13 bases between them. Germline V CDR1 and CDR2: SGHDN, FVKESK. The CDR3 protein is CASSQDPSGTLFF. The CDR3, as DNA: TGTGCCAGCAGCCAAGACCCGTCCGGTACCCTGTTTTTT.

The rearrangement joins TRBV10-2 to TRBJ2-3, with a possible D match to TRBD2 (6 bases). The germline gives CDR1 WSHSY, CDR2 SAAADI. The CDR3 spans 15 residues. Trimming cost V 8 bases and J 2 bases, with 17 bases left between them. DNA for the CDR3: TGCGCCAGCCGAAACCAAGCGGGCCCCACAGATACGCAGTATTTT. Residues: CASRNQAGPTDTQYF.

The chain carries TRBV5-1 and TRBJ2-1; 7 bases fit TRBD2. Per the germline V gene, CDR1 is SGHRS and CDR2 is YFSETQ. CDR3 length: 15 amino acids. Trimming cost V 4 bases and J 4 bases; bases outside gene matches: 8. The CDR3 DNA is TGCGCCAGCAGCCTTGGGGAGGGGCCTTACAATGAGCAGTTCTTC. It codes for CASSLGEGPYNEQFF.

The chain uses TRBV15 and TRBJ2-7, with 7 positions matching TRBD1. CDR1 and CDR2 from the germline V gene are LNHNV and YYDKDF (reference sequence). J lost 1 base, V lost 5 bases, and 2 bases had no gene match. This CDR3 is 13 amino acids long. The CDR3 protein is CATSGDSSYEQYF. CDR3 sequence (DNA): TGTGCCACCAGCGGGGACAGTTCCTACGAGCAGTACTTC. The whole variable domain, filled in from reference TRBV15 and TRBJ2-7, reads DAMVIQNPRYQVTQFGKPVTLSCSQTLNHNVMYWYQQKSSQAPKLLFHYYDKDFNNEADTPDNFQSRRPNTSFCFLDIRSPGLGDTAMYLCATSGDSSYEQYFGPGTRLTVT.

The V call is TRBV19, the J call TRBJ1-5, with a weak D call TRBD1 (5 bases). Germline values: CDR1 LNHDA, CDR2 SQIVND (reference sequence). There are 17 residues in the CDR3. Deletions cut 7 bases from V and 2 bases from J, with 21 bases between. The CDR3 region is CASTGAGKTGGNQPQHF. The CDR3 region has the DNA TGTGCCAGTACCGGCGCAGGGAAAACTGGGGGCAATCAGCCCCAGCATTTT.

The chain links TRBV4-1 to TRBJ2-5; D might be TRBD2 (5 bases). With 4 bases removed from V and 2 bases from J, the gap between germline ends came to 11 bases. This CDR3 has 14 amino acids. The germline V gene encodes CDR1 MGHRA and CDR2 YSYEKL. The CDR3, as DNA: TGCGCCAGCAGCCTCGAGGGTATTCAAGAGACCCAGTACTTC. Translated, it gives CASSLEGIQETQYF.

The chain combines TRBV5-6 with TRBJ2-5; D might be TRBD1 (5 bases). Matching the DNA end better, TRBJ2-7 makes the J call doubtful. This CDR3 is built from 14 residues. Germline CDR1 SGHDT, CDR2 YYEEEE. CDR3 protein: CASTTNSAGYEQYF. DNA of the CDR3: TGTGCCAGCACCACCAACTCAGCAGGGTACGAGCAGTACTTC.